This T cell receptor beta chain was identified in a study of beta chain features in type 1 diabetes. Findings and caveats of the study: TCRB CDR3 length was moderately but significantly reduced in all four CD4+ subsets of Type 1 diabetes patients.

The V gene end was trimmed by 5 bases and the J gene end by 8 bases; junction bases not matched to a gene: 15. Germline values: CDR1 SGHVS, CDR2 FQNEAQ. The CDR3 covers 16 residues. Every bit of the isolated RNA underwent reverse transcription, so sequencing read expressed TCRB transcripts. Assay: immunoSEQ multiplex PCR; the TCRdb copy retains only in-frame clones and omits some. The data show a few hundred thousand clones, with 27% seen just once and 4% held by the top ten. A note on this clone: Its antigen is still unknown.

J is TRBJ1-2 and V is TRBV7-8, with TRBD1 identical over 9 bases. The sequencing input was central memory CD4+ T cells from blood. The sequence came from a man aged 25 to 40 in good health. In DNA, the CDR3 is TGTGCCAGCAGCACAAGAACACAGGGGGCGGAAAAGGGCTACACCTTC. Residues: CASSTRTQGAEKGYTF.